A single sample is the source of the 32 T cell receptor beta chains below, sequenced in a study of T cell repertoires in cytomegalovirus infection. Antigen specificity for these receptors is unknown. Via MiXCR, TCRdb re-called the reads, giving one row per CDR3 protein. In the table there are around 900,000 distinct CDR3 sequences, roughly 30% of which are singletons. The source material was cultured CD8+ T cells from PBMCs, sampled from culture after CMV antigen stimulation. Source of these receptors: a human donor in good health (CMV status not recorded). Some clones in this sample may be carry-over from other donors' samples.

The V and J genes are TRBV11-2 and TRBJ1-1; the match to TRBD1 covers 7 bases. The CDR3 covers 16 residues. The germline CDR1 and CDR2 sequences are SGHAT and FQNNGV. J was trimmed by 0 bases and V by 5 bases; bases with no gene match: 9. CDR3 region: CASSGWDRYMNTEAFF. Here the CDR3 DNA reads TGTGCCAGCAGCGGATGGGACAGATACATGAACACTGAAGCTTTCTTT.

This clonotype was seen a single time. The chain joins TRBV7-9 to TRBJ1-2; D is uncertain. V shed 4 bases and J shed 6 bases, with 12 bases lying between them. CDR3 length: 13 amino acids. From germline, CDR1 is SEHNR and CDR2 FQNEAQ (reference sequence). CDR3 coding DNA: TGTGCCAGCAGCTCTAAAGGGCTGGATGGCTACACCTTC. Amino acids: CASSSKGLDGYTF.

The chain combines TRBV12-3 or TRBV12-4 with TRBJ2-1; TRBD1 agrees at 7 bases. There are 17 residues in the CDR3. After removal of 3 bases from V and 0 bases from J, the junction contained 8 bases not matched to a gene. The CDR3 DNA follows: TGTGCCAGCAGTTTCGGTACAGGGGCCAGCTCCTACAATGAGCAGTTCTTC. Its translation is CASSFGTGASSYNEQFF.

In its sample, this clonotype was seen once. This sequence joins TRBV12-3 or TRBV12-4 and TRBJ2-2, with no clear D. Deletions cut 2 bases from V and 6 bases from J, with 10 bases between. The CDR3 extends over 14 amino acids. The CDR3 reads CASSLTAVPGELFF. CDR3 coding DNA: TGTGCCAGCAGTTTAACGGCCGTCCCCGGGGAGCTGTTTTTT.

This sequence joins TRBV6-1 and TRBJ1-1; 7 nucleotides agree with TRBD1. This CDR3 contains 14 residues. CDR1 MNHNS and CDR2 SASEGT come from the germline V gene. V lost 7 bases and J lost 7; bases outside the gene matches: 12. Written as DNA, the CDR3 is TGTGCCAGCAAGACAGGGACGCTTCGGGATGAAGCTTTCTTT. This encodes CASKTGTLRDEAFF.

The J gene is TRBJ2-3, the V gene TRBV12-3 or TRBV12-4; no firm D call. The CDR3 totals 14 residues. Trimming removed 1 base from V and 6 bases from J, with 11 bases in between. In DNA, the CDR3 is TGTGCCAGCAGTTTAGGGGGTTGGACGGATACGCAGTATTTT. The encoded protein is CASSLGGWTDTQYF.

This clonotype was seen a few times. The V and J genes are TRBV5-4 and TRBJ2-7; 7 bases are a match to TRBD2. This CDR3 has 14 residues. Trimming cost V 4 bases and J 5 bases; bases outside gene matches: 9. Germline lookup yields CDR1 SGHNT and CDR2 YYREEE (reference sequence). The chain's CDR3 is CASSGAGKWDEQYF. CDR3 DNA: TGTGCCAGCAGCGGAGCGGGGAAATGGGACGAGCAGTACTTC.

Only one count was recorded for this clonotype. This chain uses TRBV19 with TRBJ2-5, with D perhaps matching TRBD2 (5 bases). This CDR3 is 17 amino acids long. V lost 5 bases to trimming and J lost 1 base, with 20 bases between them. CDR1 and CDR2 from the germline V gene are LNHDA and SQIVND (reference sequence). Written as DNA, the CDR3 is TGTGCCAGTAGTCCGGGTCTGATTCAGGACTCCCAAGAGACCCAGTACTTC. Protein sequence: CASSPGLIQDSQETQYF.

There are a few counts of this clonotype. The chain has TRBV7-9 and TRBJ2-7, with 7 bases identical to TRBD2. The CDR3 runs to 14 residues. CDR1 and CDR2 from the germline V gene are SEHNR and FQNEAQ (reference sequence). With V trimmed by 3 bases and J by 6 bases, 8 bases remained unmatched. The CDR3 spells CASSFLPGGVEQYF. In DNA form, the CDR3 reads TGTGCCAGCAGCTTCCTTCCGGGAGGAGTCGAGCAGTACTTC.

On this clonotype itself: A much bigger clone sits one base away, suggesting this may be a read error. CDR3 nucleotide sequence: TGTGCCAGCAGCTTAGTGGCGGGGGGGCCCCATGTGCAGTTCTTC. As protein: CASSLVAGGPHVQFF. The V gene is TRBV7-2, the J gene TRBJ2-1; TRBD2 matches 9 bases. The length of the CDR3 is 15 residues. V lost 1 base and J lost 12; bases outside the gene matches: 10. Germline values: CDR1 SGHTA, CDR2 FQGNSA.

V gene TRBV5-6 combines with J gene TRBJ1-3; D is unclear. The V end was cut by 5 bases, the J end by 0 bases, with 12 bases between. The CDR3 is made up of 15 amino acids. Germline assignment: CDR1 SGHDT and CDR2 YYEEEE. DNA of the CDR3: TGTGCCAGCAGGTTAAGGACGTCCTCTGGAAACACCATATATTTT. Protein: CASRLRTSSGNTIYF.

The chain uses TRBV4-3 and TRBJ2-3; 7 nucleotides agree with TRBD2. The V gene end was trimmed by 1 base and the J gene end by 2 bases; junction bases not matched to a gene: 12. CDR3 size: 18 residues. CDR1 is LGHNA and CDR2 is YSLEER in the germline V gene. Written as DNA, the CDR3 is TGCGCCAGCAGCCAAGCGCTCCCGGCGGGACTACCCACAGATACGCAGTATTTT. Its translation: CASSQALPAGLPTDTQYF.

This rearrangement joins TRBV6-5 to TRBJ2-7; D unresolved. With 0 bases removed from V and 3 bases from J, the gap between germline ends came to 12 bases. From germline, CDR1 is MNHEY and CDR2 SVGAGI. The CDR3 is 15 residues long. The CDR3 nucleotides are TGTGCCAGCAGTTACTCGACCAGTTCAGGCTACGAGCAGTACTTC. Translating gives CASSYSTSSGYEQYF.

The chain links TRBV28 to TRBJ2-1; no clear D gene. The germline V gene has CDR1 MDHEN and CDR2 SYDVKM. The V and J ends lost 9 bases and 5 bases respectively, with 11 bases between them. The CDR3 runs to 12 residues. The CDR3 loop reads CASKRTDNEQFF. In nucleotides, the CDR3 is TGTGCCAGTAAAAGGACCGACAATGAGCAGTTCTTC.

The V and J genes are TRBV5-6 and TRBJ1-1, with a tentative D call TRBD1 (5 bases). Germline CDR1 SGHDT, CDR2 YYEEEE. The CDR3 loop spans 16 amino acids. V shed 0 bases and J shed 1 base, with 13 bases lying between them. The CDR3 DNA is TGTGCCAGCAGCTTGGCCAACGGGGGGGAGAACACTGAAGCTTTCTTT. Translation gives CASSLANGGENTEAFF.

This clonotype was seen only a few times. The gene calls are TRBV7-9 and TRBJ1-4; D gene uncertain. Per the germline V gene, CDR1 is SEHNR and CDR2 is FQNEAQ (reference sequence). The CDR3 has 14 amino acids. Trimming removed 3 bases from V and 8 bases from J, with 13 bases in between. The CDR3 sequence is CASSFRLGHEKLFF. The CDR3, as DNA: TGTGCCAGCAGCTTTCGGCTGGGTCACGAAAAACTGTTTTTT.

This clonotype came up a few times. The rearrangement joins TRBV20-1 to TRBJ1-6; tentative D call: TRBD1 (6 bases). This CDR3 is built from 18 residues. The germline V gene encodes CDR1 DFQATT and CDR2 SNEGSKA (reference sequence). V was shortened by 3 bases and J by 4 bases, with 22 bases between the two germline ends. CDR3: CSASGGGDMGIYNSPLHF. In DNA form, the CDR3 reads TGCAGTGCTAGCGGCGGAGGGGACATGGGCATATATAATTCACCCCTCCACTTT.

This sequence joins TRBV2 and TRBJ1-4; D not certain. CDR1 SNHLY and CDR2 FYNNEI come from the germline V gene. This CDR3 spans 15 amino acids. The germline V and J ends were trimmed by 8 bases and 3 bases, with 16 bases remaining between them. The CDR3 here is CASLYRAGANEKLFF. In DNA, the CDR3 is TGTGCCAGCCTCTATCGGGCCGGGGCTAATGAAAAACTGTTTTTT.

This clonotype was observed a single time. The junction differs from germline at one of its ends, possibly a read error. This chain uses TRBV27 with TRBJ2-3, with D maybe TRBD1 (5 bases). Germline lookup yields CDR1 MNHEY and CDR2 SMNVEV (reference sequence). The CDR3 sequence is 14 residues long. CDR3 residues: CVSSLGLSTDTQYF. CDR3 nucleotide sequence: TGTGTCAGCAGTTTGGGGCTGAGCACAGATACGCAGTATTTT.

This chain joins TRBV19 and TRBJ1-1; D may be TRBD1 (5 bases). The CDR3 covers 12 residues. Germline V lookup: CDR1 LNHDA, CDR2 SQIVND (reference sequence). The ends were cut back, 4 bases at V and 5 bases at J, with 8 bases in the middle. In nucleotides, the CDR3 is TGTGCCAGTAGTAGGACAATAACTGAAGCTTTCTTT. This codes for CASSRTITEAFF.

V gene TRBV6-5 combines with J gene TRBJ1-5; no clear D. The V end was cut by 6 bases, the J end by 4 bases, with 13 bases between. CDR1 and CDR2 from the germline V gene are MNHEY and SVGAGI. The CDR3 is 14 residues long. CDR3 DNA: TGTGCCAGCAGCAGTTCCATAGCAAATCAGCCCCAGCATTTT. Translating gives CASSSSIANQPQHF.

The V and J genes are TRBV6-2 or TRBV6-3 and TRBJ1-1; no clear D gene. V lost 6 bases and J lost 5, with 16 bases in between. CDR3 size: 14 residues. Germline assignment: CDR1 MNHEY and CDR2 SVGEGT. The CDR3 protein is CASSYLPLRTEAFF. CDR3 coding DNA: TGTGCCAGCAGCTACCTCCCGTTGAGGACTGAAGCTTTCTTT.

The V and J genes are TRBV27 and TRBJ2-1, with D unresolved. Trimming pared 6 bases from V and 0 bases from J, leaving 9 bases between. Germline loops: CDR1 MNHEY, CDR2 SMNVEV (reference sequence). This CDR3 is 14 amino acids long. Written as DNA, the CDR3 is TGTGCCAGCAGAAGACCGAACTCCTACAATGAGCAGTTCTTC. Encoded protein: CASRRPNSYNEQFF.

The chain has TRBV7-8 and TRBJ2-3; D might be TRBD2 (7 bases). The CDR3 length is 15 residues. Germline V lookup: CDR1 SGHVS, CDR2 FQNEAQ. The V gene lost 5 bases and the J gene lost 6 bases, with 18 bases spanning the gap. The CDR3 DNA sequence: TGTGCCAGCAGCCTCCTTGGGGGGGGGCGGGATACGCAGTATTTT. Translation: CASSLLGGGRDTQYF.

The chain couples TRBV5-1 to TRBJ2-5, with TRBD2 identical over 11 bases. V shed 3 bases and J 5 bases; nucleotides not matched to a gene: 9. CDR1 SGHRS and CDR2 YFSETQ come from the germline V gene. The CDR3 is made up of 16 amino acids. The CDR3 DNA reads TGCGCCAGCAGCTCCGGGACTAGCGGAGTGTGGGAGACCCAGTACTTC. Its translation is CASSSGTSGVWETQYF.

The chain employs TRBV6-2 or TRBV6-3 and TRBJ2-7; TRBD2 aligns across 12 bases. Germline CDR1 reads MNHEY; CDR2 reads SVGEGT. V was clipped by 0 bases and J by 6 bases; unmatched bases: 9. The CDR3 consists of 17 residues. The CDR3 DNA is TGTGCCAGCAGTTACTCGAAGGTCACTAGCGGGGGGCCCGAGCAGTACGTC. This gives the protein CASSYSKVTSGGPEQYV.

The gene calls are TRBV27 and TRBJ2-3; tentative D call: TRBD2 (7 bases). The germline V and J ends were trimmed by 0 bases and 2 bases, with 12 bases remaining between them. The length of the CDR3 is 16 residues. The germline gives CDR1 MNHEY, CDR2 SMNVEV (reference sequence). DNA of the CDR3: TGTGCCAGCAGTTTATCGAGGGGGGGGTACACAGATACGCAGTATTTT. Translation: CASSLSRGGYTDTQYF.

The sample holds a few counts of this clonotype. The rearrangement joins TRBV12-3 or TRBV12-4 to TRBJ2-3; weak D call: TRBD2 (7 bases). The CDR3 is 12 amino acids. The V end lost 2 bases, the J end lost 9 bases, and 9 bases lay between the germline ends. The CDR3 sequence: CASSLRGGTQYF. The CDR3 nucleotides read TGTGCCAGCAGTTTAAGGGGGGGCACGCAGTATTTT.

This clonotype was observed a handful of times. V usage is TRBV28 and J usage is TRBJ1-2; the D is unclear. V lost 6 bases and J 8 bases, leaving 16 bases between the germline ends. The CDR3 is made up of 13 amino acids. Germline V gene data show CDR1 as MDHEN and CDR2 as SYDVKM. CDR3 residues: CASSQSGLWGYTF. DNA of the CDR3: TGTGCCAGCAGCCAAAGCGGGCTTTGGGGCTACACCTTC.

In its sample, this clonotype was seen a few times. The CDR3 DNA reads as TGTGCCAGCAGTTACGGCGTCACAGATACGCAGTATTTT. It yields the protein CASSYGVTDTQYF. The rearrangement joins TRBV6-6 to TRBJ2-3; D ambiguous. Germline CDR1 is MNHNY and CDR2 is SVGAGI (reference sequence). V dropped 2 bases and J dropped 2 bases, with 5 bases sitting between them. The CDR3 covers 13 residues.

Regarding this clonotype: A much larger clone lies a single base off, so this may be a read error. The chain has TRBV19 and TRBJ1-1; D not resolved. In germline, CDR1 is LNHDA, CDR2 SQIVND (reference sequence). The CDR3 is 13 residues long. V lost 7 bases to trimming and J lost 0 bases, with 9 bases between them. CDR3 DNA: TGTGCCAGTATTGCAGGAATGAACACTGAAGCTTTCTTT. This sequence encodes CASIAGMNTEAFF.

The table lists this clonotype with a few counts. This rearrangement joins TRBV6-5 to TRBJ2-3; D remains ambiguous. CDR3 length: 13 amino acids. Germline-derived CDR1 and CDR2 are MNHEY and SVGAGI. V lost 8 bases to trimming and J lost 3 bases, with 12 bases between them. CDR3 amino acids: CASHNPRTDTQYF. The CDR3 coding sequence is TGTGCCAGCCACAACCCCCGGACAGATACGCAGTATTTT.